Listed below are T cell receptor beta chains from one sample, sequenced in a study of blood T cell repertoires in COVID-19. The data were produced by immunoSEQ multiplex PCR, yet TCRdb's version contains in-frame clones alone and is incomplete. Of a few hundred thousand clones listed, about 85% were seen once; the top ten hold around 4%. The sample consisted of peripheral blood. All receptors derive from a man aged 60-69 years with acute or convalescent COVID-19. CDR3s include the opening cysteine and the closing phenylalanine or tryptophan. Each record gives: J gene, V gene, D gene, clone size, CDR3 protein, CDR3 DNA. The D gene is left open where the match is weak. Only some rows state a clone size, as once, few, many or a class for expanded clones.

TRBJ1-6,TRBV19,-,-,CASGRDPLHF,TGTGCCAGTGGACGGGATCCCCTCCACTTT
TRBJ2-1,TRBV28,-,-,CASSLAGRRDEQFF,TGTGCCAGCAGTTTAGCAGGGAGGAGGGATGAGCAGTTCTTC
TRBJ2-6,TRBV7-3,-,-,CASSPIGFLPGANVLTF,TGTGCCAGCAGCCCCATCGGGTTTTTGCCTGGGGCCAACGTCCTGACTTTC
TRBJ2-2,TRBV7-3,TRBD1,-,CASSRDSFTGELFF,TGTGCCAGCAGCCGGGACAGCTTCACCGGGGAGCTGTTTTTT
TRBJ2-7,TRBV19,-,-,CASSIVPASSYEQYF,TGTGCCAGTAGTATAGTCCCCGCTAGCTCCTACGAGCAGTACTTC
TRBJ1-5,TRBV28,-,-,CASSLPRFKQPQHF,TGTGCCAGCAGTTTACCTCGGTTCAAACAGCCCCAGCATTTT
TRBJ1-4,TRBV27,-,-,CASSPGLAGEKLFF,TGTGCCAGCAGTCCAGGGTTGGCAGGTGAAAAACTGTTTTTT
TRBJ1-2,TRBV5-3,-,-,CARSFLGHNGYTF,TGTGCCAGAAGCTTTTTGGGGCACAATGGCTACACCTTC
TRBJ2-1,TRBV5-1,TRBD1,few,CASSWTGDSYNEQFF,TGCGCCAGCAGCTGGACAGGGGACTCCTACAATGAGCAGTTCTTC
TRBJ2-2,TRBV6-1,-,-,CASSDGAGGPGELFF,TGTGCCAGCAGTGATGGCGCCGGCGGTCCCGGGGAGCTGTTTTTT